This TCR beta chain was captured by sequencing in a study of siplizumab effects on memory and regulatory T cells. Findings of the study overall: Relative to controls at roughly 28%, mappable alloreactive CD4+ clones exhibited a mean Treg-derived proportion of approximately 70% with siplizumab.

The CDR3 spans 14 residues. With 4 bases removed from V and 0 bases from J, the gap between germline ends came to 9 bases. CDR1 is MNHEY, CDR2 SMNVEV, per germline (reference sequence). With respect to this clone: Its antigen is as yet unknown.

The repertoire was sequenced with immunoSEQ multiplex PCR; TCRdb's copy has only in-frame clones and lacks some. The sample has 70,000 to 90,000 clones, about 92% seen once. Sequenced sample: CD8+ T cells sorted from blood. The receptor comes from a human donor in good health. The V gene is TRBV27, the J gene TRBJ1-1; D gene unclear. The CDR3 region is CASSSRPLNTEAFF. The CDR3 DNA is TGTGCCAGCAGTTCCCGACCGCTGAACACTGAAGCTTTCTTT.